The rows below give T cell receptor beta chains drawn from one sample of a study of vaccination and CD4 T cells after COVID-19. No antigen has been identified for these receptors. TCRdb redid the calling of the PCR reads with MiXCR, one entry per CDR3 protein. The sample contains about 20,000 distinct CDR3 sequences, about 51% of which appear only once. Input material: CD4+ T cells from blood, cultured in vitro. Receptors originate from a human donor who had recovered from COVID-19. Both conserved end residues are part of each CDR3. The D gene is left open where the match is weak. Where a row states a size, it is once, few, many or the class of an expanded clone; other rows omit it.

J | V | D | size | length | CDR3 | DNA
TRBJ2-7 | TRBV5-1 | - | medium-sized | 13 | CASRKDSGYEQYF | TGCGCCAGCAGAAAGGACTCGGGATACGAGCAGTACTTC
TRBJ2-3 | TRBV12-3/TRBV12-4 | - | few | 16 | CASSLVRGQITDTQYF | TGTGCCAGCAGTTTGGTCCGCGGGCAGATCACAGATACGCAGTATTTT
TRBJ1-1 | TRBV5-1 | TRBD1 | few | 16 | CASSSGQGGADTEAFF | TGCGCCAGCAGCTCTGGACAGGGGGGGGCCGACACTGAAGCTTTCTTT
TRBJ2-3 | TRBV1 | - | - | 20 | CTSSRALPHTSGGAGDTQYF | TGCACCAGCAGCCGCGCGTTACCCCACACTAGCGGGGGGGCCGGAGATACGCAGTATTTT
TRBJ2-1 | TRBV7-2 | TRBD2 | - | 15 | CASRPGTSSYNEQFF | TGTGCCAGCAGACCCGGGACTAGCAGTTACAATGAGCAGTTCTTC
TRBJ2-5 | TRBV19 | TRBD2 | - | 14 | CASSLAGGRETQYF | TGTGCCAGTTCACTAGCGGGGGGACGGGAGACCCAGTACTTC
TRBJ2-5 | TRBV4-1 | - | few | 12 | CASSQERETQYF | TGCGCCAGCAGCCAAGAAAGGGAGACCCAGTACTTC
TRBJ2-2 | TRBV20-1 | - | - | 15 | CSARQATGEAGELFF | TGCAGTGCTAGACAAGCAACAGGGGAGGCCGGGGAGCTGTTTTTT
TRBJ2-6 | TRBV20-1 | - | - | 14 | CSARIGSGANVLTF | TGCAGTGCTAGAATCGGCTCTGGGGCCAACGTCCTGACTTTC
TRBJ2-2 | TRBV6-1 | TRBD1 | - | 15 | CASRSGTVNTGELFF | TGTGCCAGCCGATCCGGGACAGTGAACACCGGGGAGCTGTTTTTT
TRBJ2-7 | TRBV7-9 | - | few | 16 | CASTAEGQGKFHEQYF | TGTGCCAGCACCGCGGAGGGGCAGGGGAAATTCCACGAGCAGTACTTC
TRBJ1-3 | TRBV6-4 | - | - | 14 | CASSDTKGGNTIYF | TGTGCCAGCAGTGATACAAAGGGTGGAAACACCATATATTTT
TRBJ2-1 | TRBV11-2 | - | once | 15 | CASSLDASSYNEQFF | TGTGCCAGCAGCTTAGACGCTAGCTCCTACAATGAGCAGTTCTTC
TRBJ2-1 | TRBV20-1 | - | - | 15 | CSAHQSGGLRQLQFF | TGCAGTGCTCACCAAAGTGGGGGACTCCGCCAACTACAGTTCTTC
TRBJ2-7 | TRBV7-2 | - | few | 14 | CASSFAGLSYEQYF | TGTGCCAGCAGCTTCGCGGGACTCTCCTACGAGCAGTACTTC
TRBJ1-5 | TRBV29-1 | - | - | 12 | CSVSSSNQPQHF | TGCAGCGTTTCGTCTAGCAATCAGCCCCAGCATTTT
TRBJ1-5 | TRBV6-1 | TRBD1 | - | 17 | CASRRTGERNSNQPQHF | TGTGCCAGCAGGCGGACAGGGGAAAGGAATAGCAATCAGCCCCAGCATTTT
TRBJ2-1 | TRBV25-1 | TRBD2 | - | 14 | CASNLAGKYNEQFF | TGTGCCAGCAACCTAGCGGGGAAATACAATGAGCAGTTCTTC
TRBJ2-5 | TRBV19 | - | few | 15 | CASSISGIGGETQYF | TGTGCCAGTAGTATCAGCGGCATTGGGGGAGAGACCCAGTACTTC
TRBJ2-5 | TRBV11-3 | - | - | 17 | CASSSINSRMGQETQYF | TGTGCCAGCAGCTCCATTAATAGCAGGATGGGCCAAGAGACCCAGTACTTC
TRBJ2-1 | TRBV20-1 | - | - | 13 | CSARDDSGLEQFF | TGCAGTGCTAGAGATGATAGCGGCCTAGAGCAGTTCTTC
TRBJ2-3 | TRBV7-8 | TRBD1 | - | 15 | CASSPRQGRTDTQYF | TGTGCCAGCAGCCCTCGACAGGGGAGGACAGATACGCAGTATTTT
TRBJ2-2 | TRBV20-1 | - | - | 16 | CSASGIGGRNTGELFF | TGCAGTGCTAGCGGAATCGGGGGGCGGAACACCGGGGAGCTGTTTTTT
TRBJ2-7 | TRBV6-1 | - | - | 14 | CASTELGGTYEQYF | TGTGCCAGCACCGAACTTGGGGGCACTTACGAGCAGTACTTC
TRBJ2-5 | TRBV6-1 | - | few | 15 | CASSALPGKQETQYF | TGTGCCAGCAGTGCTCTCCCAGGGAAACAAGAGACCCAGTACTTC
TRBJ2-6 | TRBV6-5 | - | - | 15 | CASSSRGSGANVLTF | TGTGCCAGCAGTTCCAGGGGATCTGGGGCCAACGTCCTGACTTTC
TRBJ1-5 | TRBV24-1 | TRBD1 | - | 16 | CATSDTTGDSNQPQHF | TGTGCCACCAGTGATACAACAGGGGATAGCAATCAGCCCCAGCATTTT
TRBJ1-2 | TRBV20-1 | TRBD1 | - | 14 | CSAHTGQGLGGYTF | TGCAGTGCTCACACCGGACAGGGGCTTGGTGGCTACACCTTC
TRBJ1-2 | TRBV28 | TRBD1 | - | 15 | CASTLTDRGGYGYTF | TGTGCCAGCACCCTAACGGACAGGGGAGGGTATGGCTACACCTTC
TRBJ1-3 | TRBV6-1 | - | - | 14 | CASSRSNSGNTIYF | TGTGCCAGCAGCCGTAGTAATTCTGGAAACACCATATATTTT
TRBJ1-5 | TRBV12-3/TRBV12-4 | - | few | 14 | CASSLVGGNQPQHF | TGTGCCAGCAGTTTAGTCGGGGGCAATCAGCCCCAGCATTTT
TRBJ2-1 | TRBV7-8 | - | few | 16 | CASSRSESGAYNEQFF | TGTGCCAGCAGCCGGTCCGAATCTGGCGCCTACAATGAGCAGTTCTTC
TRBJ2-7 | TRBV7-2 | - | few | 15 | CASSLDPLRGYEQYF | TGTGCCAGCAGCTTAGATCCCCTCAGGGGTTACGAGCAGTACTTC
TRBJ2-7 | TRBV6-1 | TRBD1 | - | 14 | CASTRQGSSYEQYF | TGTGCCAGCACCAGACAGGGGAGCTCCTACGAGCAGTACTTC
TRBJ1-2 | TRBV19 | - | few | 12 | CASSLGGYGYTF | TGTGCCAGTAGTCTCGGGGGCTATGGCTACACCTTC
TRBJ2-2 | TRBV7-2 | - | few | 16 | CASSWGLGSNTGELFF | TGTGCCAGCAGCTGGGGGCTGGGATCGAACACCGGGGAGCTGTTTTTT
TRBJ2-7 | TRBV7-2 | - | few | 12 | CASSLKVYEQYF | TGTGCCAGCAGCTTGAAGGTCTACGAGCAGTACTTC
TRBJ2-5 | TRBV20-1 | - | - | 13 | CSALGQRKETQYF | TGCAGTGCCCTCGGGCAGCGGAAAGAGACCCAGTACTTC
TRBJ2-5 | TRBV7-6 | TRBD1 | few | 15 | CASSLQGANQETQYF | TGTGCCAGCAGCCTCCAGGGGGCGAATCAAGAGACCCAGTACTTC
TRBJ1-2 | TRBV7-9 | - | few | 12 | CASSREDYGYTF | TGTGCCAGCAGCCGTGAGGACTATGGCTACACCTTC
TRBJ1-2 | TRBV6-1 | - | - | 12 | CASTRDTYGYTF | TGTGCCAGCACCCGGGACACCTATGGCTACACCTTC
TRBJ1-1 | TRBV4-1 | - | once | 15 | CASGSIRSVGLEAFF | TGCGCCAGCGGATCCATTAGAAGCGTGGGATTAGAGGCTTTCTTT
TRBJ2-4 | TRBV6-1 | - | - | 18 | CASKRWASDAEAKNIQYF | TGTGCCAGCAAGAGGTGGGCTAGCGACGCGGAAGCCAAAAACATTCAGTACTTC
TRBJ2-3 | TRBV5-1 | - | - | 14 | CASNLGVSTDTQYF | TGCGCCAGCAACCTGGGGGTTAGCACAGATACGCAGTATTTT
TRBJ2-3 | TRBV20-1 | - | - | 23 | CSAREGTGGYEQYFGPGADTQYF | -
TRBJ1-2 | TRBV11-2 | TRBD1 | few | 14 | CASSPDRGSNGYTF | TGTGCCAGCAGCCCCGACAGGGGGTCGAATGGCTACACCTTC
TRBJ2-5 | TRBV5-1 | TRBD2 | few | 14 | CASRVGTSEETQYF | TGCGCCAGCAGGGTCGGGACTAGCGAAGAGACCCAGTACTTC
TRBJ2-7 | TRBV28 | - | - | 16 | CASSPTFRRVGGEQYF | TGTGCCAGCAGCCCTACCTTTAGGCGGGTCGGTGGGGAGCAGTACTTC
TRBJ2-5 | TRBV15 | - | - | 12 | CATSRDGETQYF | TGTGCCACCAGCAGAGATGGGGAGACCCAGTACTTC
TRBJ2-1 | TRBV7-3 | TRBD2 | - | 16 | CASSHRGPGLNNEQFF | TGTGCCAGCAGCCATCGGGGCCCGGGACTAAACAATGAGCAGTTCTTC
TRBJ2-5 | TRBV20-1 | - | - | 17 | CSAHPKTLGRYQETQYF | TGCAGTGCTCACCCTAAAACACTCGGACGGTACCAAGAGACCCAGTACTTC
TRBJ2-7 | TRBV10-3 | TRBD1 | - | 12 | CAISLTGFEQYF | TGTGCCATCAGCTTGACAGGGTTCGAGCAGTACTTC
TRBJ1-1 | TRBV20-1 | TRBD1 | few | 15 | CSARTTGRANTEAFF | TGCAGTGCTAGAACGACAGGGAGGGCGAACACTGAAGCTTTCTTT
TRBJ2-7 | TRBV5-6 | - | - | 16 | CASSLSGRGLTYEQYF | TGTGCCAGCAGCTTGTCAGGCAGGGGCCTTACCTACGAGCAGTACTTC
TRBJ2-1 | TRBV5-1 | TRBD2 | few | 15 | CASSLTSGGVDEQFF | TGCGCCAGCAGCTTGACTAGCGGGGGGGTGGATGAGCAGTTCTTC
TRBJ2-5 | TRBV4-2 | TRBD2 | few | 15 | CASSRGAGVQETQYF | TGTGCCAGCAGCCGCGGAGCGGGAGTCCAAGAGACCCAGTACTTC
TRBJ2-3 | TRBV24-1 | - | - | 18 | CATASGDRGGSFTDTQYF | TGTGCCACTGCGAGTGGAGATAGGGGGGGGTCTTTCACAGATACGCAGTATTTT
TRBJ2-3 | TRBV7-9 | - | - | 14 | CASSPGQSTDTQYF | TGTGCCAGCAGCCCCGGACAGAGCACAGATACGCAGTATTTT